The 21 T cell receptor beta chains given below trace back to one sample, sequenced in a study of T cells in Graves' hyperthyroidism and ophthalmopathy. Researchers amplified the TCR beta CDR3 regions from RNA transcripts. The HTBI primer set was used in a first-round RT-PCR of the TCR CDR3. TCRdb used MiXCR to reprocess the multiplex PCR reads, holding one entry per CDR3 protein. The sample lists over 550,000 distinct CDR3 sequences, over 15% occurring once. The sample comprised blood. Receptor source: a woman younger than 30 with Graves' hyperthyroidism.

This clonotype has just a few counts. The chain uses TRBV4-3 and TRBJ1-1; tentatively, D is TRBD1 (5 bases). Germline CDR1 LGHNA, CDR2 YSLEER. V was cut by 1 base and J by 5 bases, with 8 bases left in between. There are 13 residues in the CDR3. As DNA, the CDR3 is TGCGCCAGCAGCCAAGGAGGGGTAACTGAAGCTTTCTTT. Encoded protein: CASSQGGVTEAFF.

This clonotype was counted ten times or more. The chain joins TRBV20-1 to TRBJ1-5, with 8 bases fitting TRBD1. The junction had 6 bases not matched to a gene; V was cut back by 2 bases and J by 6 bases. CDR3 length equals 14 residues. In germline, CDR1 is DFQATT, CDR2 SNEGSKA (reference sequence). The CDR3 loop is CSARTQGAGQPQHF. Written as DNA, the CDR3 is TGCAGTGCTAGAACCCAGGGGGCCGGTCAGCCCCAGCATTTT.

This clonotype has only a few counts. The chain recombines TRBV3-1 with TRBJ2-3; D may match TRBD1 or TRBD2 (6 bases each). Germline loops: CDR1 LGHDT, CDR2 YNNKEL (reference sequence). Trimming took 1 base from V and 7 from J, leaving 9 bases between them. The CDR3 totals 13 residues. The CDR3 DNA follows: TGTGCCAGCAGCCAAGGGGGGGCAAATACGCAGTATTTT. This codes for CASSQGGANTQYF.

This clonotype was recorded at least ten times. The chain links TRBV4-1 to TRBJ2-5, with 11 bases that match TRBD2. Per germline, CDR1 MGHRA and CDR2 YSYEKL. With 0 bases clipped from V and 2 bases from J, the junction kept 5 bases outside the gene matches. The CDR3 loop spans 17 amino acids. CDR3 in amino acids: CASSQDGLAGGQETQYF. The CDR3 DNA is TGCGCCAGCAGCCAAGATGGGCTAGCGGGGGGTCAAGAGACCCAGTACTTC.

This clonotype was seen many times. The gene calls are TRBV28 and TRBJ2-5; TRBD1 is a possible D gene (5 bases). Trimming removed 4 bases at V and 3 bases at J, with 9 bases between. Germline loops: CDR1 MDHEN, CDR2 SYDVKM. This CDR3 has 13 residues. The CDR3 DNA sequence: TGTGCCAGCAGTTCCGGCAGGGAAGAGACCCAGTACTTC. Protein sequence: CASSSGREETQYF. Together with reference TRBV28 and TRBJ2-5, the CDR3 gives the full variable domain: DVKVTQSSRYLVKRTGEKVFLECVQDMDHENMFWYRQDPGLGLRLIYFSYDVKMKEKGDIPEGYSVSREKKERFSLILESASTNQTSMYLCASSSGREETQYFGPGTRLLVL.

This clonotype was seen only a few times. This rearrangement joins TRBV6-5 to TRBJ2-1, with 7 nucleotides matching TRBD1. With V trimmed by 2 bases and J by 9 bases, 4 bases remained unmatched. The CDR3 length is 13 residues. Germline V CDR1 and CDR2: MNHEY, SVGAGI. CDR3 in DNA: TGTGCCAGCAGTTACAGGGGGCTACGTGAGCAGTTCTTC. It codes for CASSYRGLREQFF.

A few counts support this clonotype. The rearrangement joins TRBV14 to TRBJ2-1; D gene uncertain. Per germline, CDR1 SGHDN and CDR2 FVKESK. V lost 0 bases and J lost 2, with 2 bases in between. The CDR3 is made up of 13 amino acids. CDR3 protein: CASSQDTYNEQFF. The CDR3 nucleotides are TGTGCCAGCAGCCAAGATACCTACAATGAGCAGTTCTTC.

Turning to this clonotype: Relative to the germline gene, one junction end is altered; a read error may explain this. The chain couples TRBV5-1 to TRBJ1-2, with TRBD1 identical over 7 bases. CDR1 SGHRS and CDR2 YFSETQ come from the germline V gene. CDR3 length: 14 amino acids. CDR3 nucleotide sequence: TGCGCCAGCACATCAGGGGGAAAGGACTATGGCTCCACCTTC. Protein: CASTSGGKDYGSTF.

This clonotype was seen repeatedly, ten times or more. This chain's CDR3 is CASSTSRDEQFF. CDR3 sequence (DNA): TGTGCCAGCAGTACTAGCAGAGATGAGCAGTTCTTC. The J gene is TRBJ2-1, the V gene TRBV28; TRBD2 is a possible D gene (6 bases). V was trimmed by 5 bases and J by 8 bases, leaving 10 bases between them. CDR3 length: 12 amino acids. Germline CDR1 MDHEN, CDR2 SYDVKM.

The table lists this clonotype with many counts. The gene calls are TRBV20-1 and TRBJ2-7; D is undetermined. Germline V gene lookup returns CDR1 DFQATT and CDR2 SNEGSKA (reference sequence). The CDR3 totals 13 residues. The V end lost 3 bases, the J end lost 3 bases, and 12 bases lay between the germline ends. The CDR3 sequence is CSARPQTFYEQYF. CDR3 in DNA: TGCAGTGCTAGGCCACAGACGTTCTACGAGCAGTACTTC.

This clonotype was counted at least ten times. This rearrangement joins TRBV3-1 to TRBJ2-5, with unresolved D. V lost 0 bases and J lost 2, with 10 bases in between. The CDR3 has 15 residues. Germline values: CDR1 LGHDT, CDR2 YNNKEL (reference sequence). This CDR3 reads CASSQDGRIQETQYF. The CDR3 DNA reads TGTGCCAGCAGCCAAGATGGACGGATACAAGAGACCCAGTACTTC.

Written as DNA, the CDR3 is TGTGCCAGCACGGACACTGGTGAAGCTTTCTTT. Encoded protein: CASTDTGEAFF. This chain joins TRBV6-1 and TRBJ1-1, with D possibly TRBD1 on 5 matching bases. V lost 7 bases to trimming and J lost 7 bases, with 10 bases between them. From germline, CDR1 is MNHNS and CDR2 SASEGT. This CDR3 comprises 11 residues.

This clonotype was seen at least ten times. The chain joins TRBV7-9 to TRBJ2-3, with 9 bases matching TRBD2. The CDR3 consists of 15 residues. Trimming removed 1 base from V and 7 bases from J; junction bases left unmatched: 6. CDR1 is SEHNR and CDR2 is FQNEAQ in the germline V gene (reference sequence). Here the CDR3 DNA reads TGTGCCAGCAGCTTAGAGCTAGCGGGGCCTAATACGCAGTATTTT. Protein product: CASSLELAGPNTQYF.

This clonotype was observed a few times. The genes are TRBV12-3 or TRBV12-4 and TRBJ2-4; D perhaps matches TRBD1 (6 bases). The CDR3 totals 20 residues. V lost 6 bases and J lost 0, with 27 bases in between. CDR3 loop: CASRYNDGARGLLAKNIQYF. The CDR3 DNA reads as TGTGCCAGCAGATACAACGACGGGGCCAGGGGCCTTCTAGCCAAAAACATTCAGTACTTC.

This clonotype was counted many times. V gene TRBV7-3 combines with J gene TRBJ1-2; perhaps TRBD1 as D (6 bases). The germline CDR1 and CDR2 sequences are SGHTA and FQGTGA. Deletions cut 1 base from V and 6 bases from J, with 12 bases between. The length of the CDR3 is 14 residues. The CDR3 nucleotides read TGTGCCAGCAGCTTAAGGGGGCGCCCGGATGGCTACACCTTC. Its translation is CASSLRGRPDGYTF.

This clonotype was counted a few times. The V call is TRBV6-1, the J call TRBJ2-7; TRBD1 or TRBD2 may be the D gene (6 bases each). Germline assignment: CDR1 MNHNS and CDR2 SASEGT. This CDR3 has 11 residues. V lost 7 bases and J 6 bases, leaving 10 bases between the germline ends. CDR3 amino acids: CASTGGGEQYF. CDR3 nucleotides: TGTGCCAGCACCGGGGGCGGCGAGCAGTACTTC.

This clonotype occurred many times. The chain has TRBV12-3 or TRBV12-4 and TRBJ2-1, with 10 nucleotides matching TRBD1. Losses at the gene ends were 4 bases for V and 7 bases for J; bases not matched to a gene: 10. This CDR3 contains 16 residues. This CDR3 is CASSSTLGTGANEQFF. The CDR3 region has the DNA TGTGCCAGCAGTTCCACCCTCGGGACAGGGGCGAATGAGCAGTTCTTC.

This clonotype was counted a few times. The genes are TRBV5-1 and TRBJ2-1; no reliable D call. CDR1 and CDR2 from the germline V gene are SGHRS and YFSETQ. Trimming shortened V by 1 base and J by 10 bases, and 9 bases separated the two germline ends. This CDR3 is built from 12 residues. The CDR3 sequence: CASSLRQSEQFF. The CDR3 DNA is TGCGCCAGCAGCTTGAGGCAAAGCGAGCAGTTCTTC.

Of note for this clonotype: Given a much more abundant clone one base away, this may be a read error. V is TRBV6-4 and J is TRBJ1-1, with TRBD1 matching 11 bases. In germline, CDR1 is MRHNA, CDR2 SNTAGT. This CDR3 comprises 15 residues. V dropped 6 bases and J dropped 0; count of bases not matched to a gene: 3. CDR3: CASRRDRGLNTEAFF. In DNA, the CDR3 is TGTGCCAGCAGACGGGACAGGGGGTTGAACACTGAAGCTTTCTTT.

This clonotype was seen at least ten times. The chain carries TRBV12-3 or TRBV12-4 and TRBJ1-5; no clear D gene. Trimming removed 2 bases from V and 5 bases from J, with 4 bases in between. This CDR3 has 12 residues. The DNA of the CDR3 is TGTGCCAGCAGTTTATCAGATCAGCCCCAGCATTTT. Translated: CASSLSDQPQHF.

This clonotype appeared many times. The J gene is TRBJ2-7, the V gene TRBV15; D is uncertain. The V end lost 2 bases, the J end lost 0 bases, and 5 bases lay between the germline ends. The CDR3 length is 13 residues. Germline V gene data show CDR1 as LNHNV and CDR2 as YYDKDF (reference sequence). The CDR3 bases are TGTGCCACCAGCAGAACGCCCTCCTACGAGCAGTACTTC. This encodes CATSRTPSYEQYF.